Shown below are 4 T cell receptor beta chains from a single sample sequenced in a study of OX40 agonist ivuxolimab in advanced cancers. Profiling relied on immunoSEQ multiplex PCR, and the TCRdb table lists in-frame clones only, not all of them. The data show some 11,000 clones, roughly 75% seen once. The sample consisted of CD4+ or CD8+ T cells sorted from blood, taken in a trial of the OX40 agonist ivuxolimab. The source is an adult with an advanced solid tumor such as melanoma, head and neck, liver or kidney cancer.

The V and J genes are TRBV30 and TRBJ2-7, with 11 positions matching TRBD1. The length of the CDR3 is 19 residues. Trimming cost V 5 bases and J 0 bases; bases outside gene matches: 18. Germline CDR1 reads GTSNPN; CDR2 reads SVGIG (reference sequence). The CDR3 here is CAWATGTGGLAVYSYEQYF. In DNA form, the CDR3 reads TGTGCCTGGGCAACCGGGACAGGGGGGTTAGCGGTATACTCCTACGAGCAGTACTTC. The entire variable domain, with the rest obtained from reference TRBV30 and TRBJ2-7, is as follows: SQTIHQWPATLVQPVGSPLSLECTVEGTSNPNLYWYRQAAGRGLQLLFYSVGIGQISSEVPQNLSASRPQDRQFILSSKKLLLSDSGFYLCAWATGTGGLAVYSYEQYFGPGTRLTVT.

The gene calls are TRBV28 and TRBJ2-1; 13 nucleotides line up with TRBD2. CDR1 MDHEN and CDR2 SYDVKM come from the germline V gene. This CDR3 comprises 17 residues. J lost 7 bases, V lost 2 bases, and 8 bases had no gene match. DNA for the CDR3: TGTGCCAGCAGTTTAGGACTAGCGGGGGAGCGGGGGAATGAGCAGTTCTTC. This gives the protein CASSLGLAGERGNEQFF.

J is TRBJ2-1 and V is TRBV7-8, with a possible D match to TRBD2 (7 bases). In germline, CDR1 is SGHVS, CDR2 FQNEAQ. The CDR3 is 16 amino acids. Trimming pared 5 bases from V and 0 bases from J, leaving 14 bases between. The CDR3 DNA reads as TGTGCCAGCAGCATTAGAGGGGGGGGCTCCTACAATGAGCAGTTCTTC. It encodes CASSIRGGGSYNEQFF.

The V and J genes are TRBV7-9 and TRBJ2-1; no definite D call. Germline lookup yields CDR1 SEHNR and CDR2 FQNEAQ (reference sequence). V lost 1 base and J 2 bases, leaving 9 bases between the germline ends. The CDR3 consists of 15 residues. The CDR3 DNA sequence: TGTGCCAGCAGCTTAGAAGGGAACGCCTACAATGAGCAGTTCTTC. As protein: CASSLEGNAYNEQFF.